This T cell receptor beta chain comes out of a study of T cell repertoires in aging, cancer and after chemotherapy. Peripheral blood genomic DNA, not sorted cells or RNA, was the template. Whole-study results and caveats: These repertoire data do not allow conclusions about immunological memory after chemotherapy. In each cancer cohort, median generation probability increased across chemotherapy, suggesting thymic output rebounded. Healthy donors lost TCR diversity with age mainly through richness, cancer patients through richness and evenness. Age-matched healthy donors had significantly more diverse, less clonal blood TCR repertoires than untreated cancer patients.

Rearranged V-D-J TRB sequences were amplified with a mixed TRB-A/B primer pool. MiXCR was run by TCRdb on the multiplex PCR reads, yielding one entry per CDR3 protein. Seen here are 8,500 to 10,000 distinct CDR3 sequences, roughly 33% observed once, and the top ten hold roughly 14%. Judged by abundance, this clonotype is medium-sized. What it binds is unknown. V shed 5 bases and J shed 8 bases, with 10 bases lying between them. The CDR3 sequence is 13 residues long. Germline V gene sequence: CDR1 MNHEY, CDR2 SMNVEV (reference sequence). Sequencing used blood. The source is a human donor in good health. The donor label of this sample is uncertain. The genes are TRBV27 and TRBJ1-6; tentative D call: TRBD1 (5 bases). The CDR3 DNA is TGTGCCAGCAGTAACACAGGAGATTCACCCCTCCACTTT. Its protein is CASSNTGDSPLHF.